What follows describes a single T cell receptor (beta chain). Its antigen is undetermined. This specimen belongs to a study of T cells and copy number aberrations in small-cell lung cancer. The study's findings and limits: Adjacent lung showed higher T-cell richness and clonality than tumors; density difference nonsignificant. Findings need validation given the study's small sample size.

Measured with immunoSEQ multiplex PCR; TCRdb has only the in-frame clones, and not every one. The sample yields some 10,000 clones, 75% to 80% seen once. Donors had limited-stage small-cell lung cancer and underwent surgical resection in Hangzhou, China, between 2008 and 2020. Collected at least 2 cm from the tumor margin, the adjacent lung showed no malignant cells. This CDR3 is built from 13 residues. V was trimmed by 6 bases and J by 0 bases, leaving 6 bases between them. CDR1 is MNHEY, CDR2 SMNVEV, per germline (reference sequence). The sample consisted of normal tissue next to the tumor. This clonotype was obtained from a man aged 55 to 70 with small cell lung cancer. The chain joins TRBV27 to TRBJ2-4; D tentatively reads TRBD1 or TRBD2 (5 bases each). CDR3 DNA: TGTGCCAGCAGGGGGGTAGCCAAAAACATTCAGTACTTC. As protein: CASRGVAKNIQYF.